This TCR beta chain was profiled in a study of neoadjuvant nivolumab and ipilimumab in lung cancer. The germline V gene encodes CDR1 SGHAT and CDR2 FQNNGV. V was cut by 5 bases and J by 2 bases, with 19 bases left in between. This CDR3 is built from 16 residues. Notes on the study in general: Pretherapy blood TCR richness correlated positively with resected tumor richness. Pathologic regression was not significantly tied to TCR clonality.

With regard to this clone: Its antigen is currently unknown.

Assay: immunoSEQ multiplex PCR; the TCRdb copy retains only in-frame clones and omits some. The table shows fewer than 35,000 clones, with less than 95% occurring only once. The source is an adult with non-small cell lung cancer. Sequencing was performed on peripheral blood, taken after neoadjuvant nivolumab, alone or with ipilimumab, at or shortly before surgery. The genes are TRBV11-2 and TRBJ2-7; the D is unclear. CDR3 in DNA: TGTGCCAGCAGCCCTTCCCCCGGGCCGAACCCCTACGAGCAGTACTTC. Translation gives CASSPSPGPNPYEQYF.